This record concerns one T cell receptor beta chain sequence. Antigen specificity is unknown. These data originate in a study of T cell responses to AZD1222 COVID-19 vaccine. Findings and limits, study-wide: CD4 TCRs linked to vaccination spanned spike, dominating at 160-218 and 743-854.

The repertoire was sequenced with immunoSEQ multiplex PCR; TCRdb's copy has only in-frame clones and lacks some. The repertoire consists of 99,000 or so clones, with about 93% occurring once and the leading ten covering around 5%. The germline gives CDR1 SGHRS, CDR2 YFSETQ. Trimming shortened V by 0 bases and J by 0 bases, and 7 bases separated the two germline ends. The CDR3 has 15 residues. The receptor was isolated from an adult in good health. The sequenced sample was peripheral blood, obtained on day 0 of AZD1222 vaccination. The chain is built from TRBV5-1 and TRBJ1-3, with D unresolved. The CDR3 region is CASSLAAGSGNTIYF. The CDR3 DNA sequence: TGCGCCAGCAGCTTGGCCGCAGGCTCTGGAAACACCATATATTTT.